The 27 T cell receptor beta chains below come from one sample, sequenced in a study of CD8+ T cells in alopecia areata. Extracted RNA was reverse transcribed, and the resulting cDNA served as sequencing template. TCRdb's copy holds only in-frame clones and misses some; the assay was immunoSEQ multiplex PCR. The sample contains more than 200,000 clones, around 65% of which appear only once. Treatment of the sample: oral pan-JAK inhibitor, 5-10 mg twice daily. The sample here was CD4+ T cells sorted from blood, taken at week 44, from a patient treated with tofacitinib. These receptors were collected from a human donor with alopecia areata.

The J gene is TRBJ2-7, the V gene TRBV15, with a tentative D call TRBD1 (5 bases). There are 14 residues in the CDR3. The ends were cut back, 3 bases at V and 0 bases at J, with 9 bases in the middle. Germline V gene lookup returns CDR1 LNHNV and CDR2 YYDKDF (reference sequence). CDR3 in amino acids: CATSSRAGSYEQYF. The CDR3 DNA is TGTGCCACCAGCAGCAGGGCAGGCTCCTACGAGCAGTACTTC.

This clone was detected only once. V is TRBV18 and J is TRBJ1-4, with 11 nucleotides matching TRBD1. Germline CDR1 KGHSH, CDR2 LQKENI. CDR3 length: 15 residues. V gave up 3 bases and J gave up 6 bases; unmatched junction bases: 3. This CDR3 reads CASSPRTGGDEKLFF. For the CDR3, the DNA is TGTGCCAGCTCACCCCGGACAGGGGGCGATGAAAAACTGTTTTTT.

This clone was found a few times. J is TRBJ1-1 and V is TRBV29-1; perhaps TRBD1 as D (5 bases). V lost 6 bases, J lost 5 bases, and 10 bases lay in between. Germline CDR1 is SQVTM and CDR2 is ANQGSEA. CDR3 length: 11 amino acids. The CDR3 loop reads CSVPRGTEAFF. The CDR3 coding sequence is TGCAGCGTCCCCCGGGGGACTGAAGCTTTCTTT.

This clone was found many times. The chain joins TRBV7-8 to TRBJ2-3; D is unresolved. CDR3 length: 11 residues. The V gene lost 5 bases and the J gene lost 6 bases, with 6 bases spanning the gap. The V gene's germline CDR1 is SGHVS and CDR2 FQNEAQ. This chain's CDR3 is CASSTEDTQYF. The CDR3 nucleotides read TGTGCCAGCAGCACGGAGGATACGCAGTATTTT.

This chain links TRBV7-3 with TRBJ1-1, with D possibly matching TRBD1 (6 bases). This CDR3 has 13 amino acids. Germline V CDR1 and CDR2: SGHTA, FQGTGA. The V gene lost 5 bases and the J gene lost 0 bases, with 7 bases spanning the gap. CDR3 sequence: CASSRTVNTEAFF. CDR3 in DNA: TGTGCCAGCAGCCGGACAGTGAACACTGAAGCTTTCTTT.

This clone was seen a single time. The chain has TRBV20-1 and TRBJ1-2; D is unclear. The CDR3 sequence is 11 residues long. Germline V gives CDR1 DFQATT, CDR2 SNEGSKA (reference sequence). Trimming took off 4 bases at V and 8 bases at J, with 11 bases between the two ends. CDR3 residues: CSAKDPWGYTF. The CDR3 coding sequence is TGCAGTGCTAAAGACCCATGGGGCTACACCTTC.

The V call is TRBV13, the J call TRBJ2-2, with D possibly TRBD2 on 5 matching bases. The CDR3 runs 14 residues. In germline, CDR1 is PRHDT, CDR2 FYEKMQ (reference sequence). Trimming took 1 base from V and 6 from J, leaving 9 bases between them. The CDR3 sequence: CASSLVASSGELFF. In DNA form, the CDR3 reads TGTGCCAGCAGCTTAGTTGCTAGCTCCGGGGAGCTGTTTTTT.

This clone was seen more than once but under ten times. CDR3 sequence reads: CSVNTGQISFTEAFF. The CDR3 region has the DNA TGCAGCGTCAACACAGGACAAATTTCTTTCACTGAAGCTTTCTTT. The V gene is TRBV29-1, the J gene TRBJ1-1; TRBD1 might be the D (5 bases). Per germline, CDR1 SQVTM and CDR2 ANQGSEA. CDR3 length equals 15 residues. V dropped 6 bases and J dropped 4 bases, with 21 bases sitting between them.

This clone was observed a few times. This chain uses TRBV10-3 with TRBJ1-1; D is perhaps TRBD1 (6 bases). Between the trimmed V and J ends, which lost 10 bases and 1 base, there was a span of 10 bases. The CDR3 totals 12 residues. Germline-derived CDR1 and CDR2 are ENHRY and SYGVKD. CDR3 sequence: CATRGSNTEAFF. CDR3 DNA: TGTGCCACCAGGGGATCGAACACTGAAGCTTTCTTT.

The chain employs TRBV7-9 and TRBJ2-2; 9 nucleotides align to TRBD2. V trimming: 1 base; J trimming: 4 bases; junction bases outside the gene matches: 7. The CDR3 loop spans 17 amino acids. CDR1 is SEHNR and CDR2 is FQNEAQ in the germline V gene (reference sequence). The CDR3 region has the DNA TGTGCCAGCAGCTTAGGAGGTGGACTAGCGATCACCGGGGAGCTGTTTTTT. This gives the protein CASSLGGGLAITGELFF. Using reference TRBV7-9 and TRBJ2-2 for the parts outside the CDR3, the full variable domain is DTGVSQNPRHKITKRGQNVTFRCDPISEHNRLYWYRQTLGQGPEFLTYFQNEAQLEKSRLLSDRFSAERPKGSFSTLEIQRTEQGDSAMYLCASSLGGGLAITGELFFGEGSRLTVL.

This chain uses TRBV30 with TRBJ1-1; D gene unclear. Per the germline V gene, CDR1 is GTSNPN and CDR2 is SVGIG (reference sequence). Trimming pared 8 bases from V and 5 bases from J, leaving 18 bases between. The CDR3 has 13 amino acids. The CDR3 protein is CAAHIRRLTEAFF. The CDR3 bases are TGTGCCGCCCACATACGACGTTTGACTGAAGCTTTCTTT.

A few counts support this clone. The chain employs TRBV20-1 and TRBJ2-3, with D maybe TRBD2 (6 bases). The V gene lost 3 bases and the J gene lost 5 bases, with 6 bases spanning the gap. The germline CDR1 and CDR2 sequences are DFQATT and SNEGSKA (reference sequence). The CDR3 totals 11 residues. DNA for the CDR3: TGCAGTGCTAGGCGGGAAGATACGCAGTATTTT. Protein sequence: CSARREDTQYF.

This clone was detected only a few times. This chain uses TRBV7-8 with TRBJ1-2; TRBD1 aligns across 8 bases. The CDR3 has 15 amino acids. V lost 5 bases, J lost 2 bases, and 7 bases stayed unmatched. Germline V gives CDR1 SGHVS, CDR2 FQNEAQ. The CDR3 nucleotides read TGTGCCAGCAGCGCCGATGGACAGGGAAACTATGGCTACACCTTC. Residues: CASSADGQGNYGYTF.

The chain carries TRBV4-3 and TRBJ1-2, with D uncertain. Germline CDR1 is LGHNA and CDR2 is YSLEER. This CDR3 is 13 amino acids long. The V end lost 1 base, the J end lost 6 bases, and 9 bases lay between the germline ends. The CDR3 spells CASSQVALNGYTF. CDR3 nucleotides: TGCGCCAGCAGCCAAGTGGCGCTAAATGGCTACACCTTC.

This clone showed up just a few times. V gene TRBV6-6 combines with J gene TRBJ2-5, with unresolved D. Germline V CDR1 and CDR2: MNHNY, SVGAGI (reference sequence). V was cut by 0 bases and J by 5 bases, with 10 bases left in between. This CDR3 has 14 residues. The CDR3 nucleotides are TGTGCCAGCAGTTACTCGAGTTTTACCGAGACCCAGTACTTC. Translation gives CASSYSSFTETQYF.

This rearrangement joins TRBV7-3 to TRBJ1-3; D remains unclear. V dropped 5 bases and J dropped 7 bases, with 12 bases sitting between them. Germline assignment: CDR1 SGHTA and CDR2 FQGTGA. The length of the CDR3 is 13 residues. The chain's CDR3 is CASSTAAGNTIYF. CDR3 DNA sequence: TGTGCCAGCAGCACAGCCGCCGGGAACACCATATATTTT.

This clone was seen just once. The rearrangement joins TRBV30 to TRBJ2-1; tentative D call: TRBD1 (6 bases). CDR3 length: 13 residues. The V end was cut by 3 bases, the J end by 12 bases, with 18 bases between. The V gene's germline CDR1 is GTSNPN and CDR2 SVGIG (reference sequence). The CDR3 coding sequence is TGTGCCTGGAGGACGGGACACCCTAAAGTGCAGTTCTTC. Translated, it gives CAWRTGHPKVQFF.

This clone was seen just once. V usage is TRBV12-5 and J usage is TRBJ2-6; no clear D gene. Deletions cut 2 bases from V and 0 bases from J, with 2 bases between. Germline CDR1 and CDR2: LGHNT and FRNRAP. The CDR3 consists of 14 residues. The CDR3 nucleotides read TGTGCTAGTGGTTTGTACTCTGGGGCCAACGTCCTGACTTTC. It codes for CASGLYSGANVLTF.

The chain links TRBV4-1 to TRBJ1-2; D is possibly TRBD1 (5 bases). V lost 3 bases and J lost 2, with 19 bases in between. CDR3 length equals 17 residues. Germline lookup yields CDR1 MGHRA and CDR2 YSYEKL. CDR3 sequence: CASSQVFDSGVNYGYTF. The CDR3 DNA follows: TGCGCCAGCAGCCAGGTATTCGACAGCGGAGTAAACTATGGCTACACCTTC.

The J gene is TRBJ1-2, the V gene TRBV18; 7 bases are a match to TRBD1. The CDR3 runs to 13 residues. V shed 4 bases, J shed 5 bases, and the junction held 4 bases outside the gene matches. In germline, CDR1 is KGHSH, CDR2 LQKENI. The CDR3: CASSQTTGYGYTF. In nucleotides, the CDR3 is TGTGCCAGCTCACAGACGACAGGGTATGGCTACACCTTC.

V gene TRBV9 combines with J gene TRBJ2-1; D uncertain. The CDR3 extends over 15 amino acids. V was pared by 6 bases and J by 0 bases, with 13 bases between. The germline V gene has CDR1 SGDLS and CDR2 YYNGEE. CDR3 loop: CASTPHVSSYNEQFF. The CDR3 DNA sequence: TGTGCCAGCACCCCTCATGTCAGCTCCTACAATGAGCAGTTCTTC.

The chain carries TRBV5-1 and TRBJ2-5, with TRBD2 identical over 11 bases. Germline V gene sequence: CDR1 SGHRS, CDR2 YFSETQ. The length of the CDR3 is 14 residues. The V segment lost 4 bases and the J segment 4 bases; nucleotides outside the gene matches: 3. The DNA of the CDR3 is TGCGCCAGCAGCGGTGGGACTAGCGGAGAGACCCAGTACTTC. This gives the protein CASSGGTSGETQYF.

CDR3 protein: CASSGPGLVNTEAFF. CDR3 DNA sequence: TGTGCCAGCAGTGGACCGGGACTGGTGAACACTGAAGCTTTCTTT. The chain has TRBV2 and TRBJ1-1; perhaps TRBD1 as D (5 bases). The CDR3 loop spans 15 amino acids. Germline loops: CDR1 SNHLY, CDR2 FYNNEI. The ends were cut back, 4 bases at V and 0 bases at J, with 12 bases in the middle.

V is TRBV4-1 and J is TRBJ1-4; D call uncertain. The ends were cut back, 5 bases at V and 8 bases at J, with 12 bases in the middle. Germline V gives CDR1 MGHRA, CDR2 YSYEKL. This CDR3 contains 13 residues. Here the CDR3 reads CASSATLGEKLFF. The CDR3 coding sequence is TGCGCCAGCAGCGCGACCCTGGGGGAAAAACTGTTTTTT.

In DNA, the CDR3 is TGTGCCAGCGCTCCCGGGACAGGCGTTCGTGGCTACACCTTC. Translation: CASAPGTGVRGYTF. This sequence joins TRBV27 and TRBJ1-2, with 8 nucleotides matching TRBD1. Germline assignment: CDR1 MNHEY and CDR2 SMNVEV (reference sequence). This CDR3 is built from 14 residues. Trimming removed 8 bases from V and 7 bases from J; junction bases left unmatched: 12.

The J gene is TRBJ1-6, the V gene TRBV2; 7 bases agree with TRBD1. The CDR3 is 13 amino acids. V dropped 7 bases and J dropped 9; count of bases not matched to a gene: 6. Germline loops: CDR1 SNHLY, CDR2 FYNNEI. The CDR3 DNA is TGTGCCAGCAATCCGGGACAGTCTTCACCCCTCCACTTT. Protein: CASNPGQSSPLHF.

DNA of the CDR3: TGTGCCAGCTCCCGGGACAGGACCTACGAGCAGTACTTC. Translated: CASSRDRTYEQYF. This sequence joins TRBV18 and TRBJ2-7, with 8 bases that match TRBD1. Germline values: CDR1 KGHSH, CDR2 LQKENI. The V and J ends lost 6 bases and 2 bases, in that order; junction bases with no gene match: 3. The CDR3 is 13 amino acids.